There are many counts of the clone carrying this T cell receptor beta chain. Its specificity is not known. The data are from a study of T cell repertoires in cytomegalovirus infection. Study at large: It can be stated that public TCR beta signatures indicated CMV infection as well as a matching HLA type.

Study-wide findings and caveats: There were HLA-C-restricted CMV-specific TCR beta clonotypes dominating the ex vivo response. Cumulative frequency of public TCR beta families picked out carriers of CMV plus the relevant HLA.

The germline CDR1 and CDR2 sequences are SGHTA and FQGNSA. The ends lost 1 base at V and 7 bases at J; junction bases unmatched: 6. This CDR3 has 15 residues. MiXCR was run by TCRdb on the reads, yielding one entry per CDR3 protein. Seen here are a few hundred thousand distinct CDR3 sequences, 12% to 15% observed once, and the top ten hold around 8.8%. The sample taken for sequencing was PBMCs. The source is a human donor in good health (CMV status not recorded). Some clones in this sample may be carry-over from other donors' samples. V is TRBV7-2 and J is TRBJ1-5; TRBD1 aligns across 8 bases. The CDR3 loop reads CASSLGSGGGQPQHF. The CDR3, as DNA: TGTGCCAGCAGCTTAGGTTCAGGGGGCGGACAGCCCCAGCATTTT.